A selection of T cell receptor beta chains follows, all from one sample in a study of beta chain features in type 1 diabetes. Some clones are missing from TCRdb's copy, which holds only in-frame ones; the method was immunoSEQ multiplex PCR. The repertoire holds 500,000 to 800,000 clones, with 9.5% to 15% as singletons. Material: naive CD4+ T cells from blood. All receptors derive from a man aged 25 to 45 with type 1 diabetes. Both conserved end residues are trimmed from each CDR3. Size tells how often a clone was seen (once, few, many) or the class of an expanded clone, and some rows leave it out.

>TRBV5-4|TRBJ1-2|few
ASSLTGVDGYT
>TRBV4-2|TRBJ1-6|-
ASSQEGQGNSPLH
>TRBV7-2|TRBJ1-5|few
ASSLSGGGQPQH
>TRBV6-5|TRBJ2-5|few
ASSTGQARQETQY
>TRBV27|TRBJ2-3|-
ASSWGTGTDTQY
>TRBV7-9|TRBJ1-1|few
ASSPGGEAF
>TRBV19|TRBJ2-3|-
ASSIDGSTDTQY
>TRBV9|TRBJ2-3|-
ASSVLADTQY
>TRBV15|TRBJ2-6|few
ATSDRDRGTGANVLT
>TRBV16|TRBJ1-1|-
ASSQSSAGTEAF
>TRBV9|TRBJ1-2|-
ASSVGGFEAFYGYT
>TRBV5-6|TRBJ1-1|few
ASSPLGAEAF
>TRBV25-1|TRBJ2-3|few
ASSEIGGLSDTQY
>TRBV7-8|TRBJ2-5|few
ALGGIETQY
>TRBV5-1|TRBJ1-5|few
ASSPGVGDRQPQH
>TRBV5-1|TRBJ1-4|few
ASSSTRETNEKLF
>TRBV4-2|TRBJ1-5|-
ASSHGVVQPQH
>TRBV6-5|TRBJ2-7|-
ASSYSWDRDYEQY